This T cell receptor beta chain was recovered during a study of blood T cell repertoires in COVID-19. The CDR3 consists of 14 residues. V dropped 0 bases and J dropped 5 bases, with 10 bases sitting between them. Germline assignment: CDR1 MNHEY and CDR2 SVGAGI. Original handling: For nucleated cells, counts were estimated from reference gene primer amplification. The method was immunoSEQ multiplex PCR; TCRdb's version includes in-frame clones alone and lacks a portion of them. V and J calls and clone size come straight from that table; D and trimming were deduced from the DNA. The data contain almost 200,000 clones, about 89% of them singletons.

The gene calls are TRBV6-5 and TRBJ1-1; D is unclear. The receptor was derived from a woman between 18 and 29 years old who had recovered from COVID-19. The sequencing sample was made of PBMCs or T cells enriched from blood (not recorded which). The CDR3, as DNA: TGTGCCAGCAGTTACTCATGGCGGCAGACTGAAGCTTTCTTT. Its protein product is CASSYSWRQTEAFF.